This T cell receptor beta chain was identified in a study of blood T cell repertoires in COVID-19. Study background: Acute and convalescent COVID-19 specimens originated in the United States, Italy and Spain.

Germline V gene sequence: CDR1 SQVTM, CDR2 ANQGSEA. CDR3 length equals 12 residues. Trimming took 6 bases from V and 4 from J, leaving 12 bases between them. The method was immunoSEQ multiplex PCR; TCRdb's version includes in-frame clones alone and lacks a portion of them. The table has 40,000 to 55,000 clones, approximately 77% seen once. The receptor was isolated from a woman aged 70 to 79 with acute or convalescent COVID-19. Sequenced: peripheral blood. The chain has TRBV29-1 and TRBJ2-5, with unresolved D. The DNA for the CDR3 is TGCAGCGTACAAGGAGCTGGAGAGACCCAGTACTTC. As protein: CSVQGAGETQYF.